A selection of T cell receptor beta chains follows, all from one sample in a study of blood T cell repertoires in COVID-19. Clones were sequenced by immunoSEQ multiplex PCR, and TCRdb holds only the in-frame ones, with some missing. The table shows 62,000 or so clones, with about three quarters occurring only once. The sequencing input was peripheral blood. These receptor sequences come from a human donor in a cohort sampled during active COVID-19. Both conserved end residues are part of each CDR3. D genes are given only for firm matches. Some rows mark clone size as missing; the rest say once, few, many or name a class of expanded clone.

v_call: TRBV5-6
d_call: TRBD1
cdr3_length: 16
clone_size: -
j_call: TRBJ1-5
cdr3_nt: TGTGCCAGCAGCTCCTATGGACAGGGGTTCAATCAGCCCCAGCATTTT
cdr3_aa: CASSSYGQGFNQPQHF

v_call: TRBV7-9
d_call: TRBD1
cdr3_length: 18
clone_size: -
j_call: TRBJ2-6
cdr3_nt: TGTGCCAGCAGCTCCGCGGACAGGAGTCCCTTTGGGGCCAACGTCCTGACTTTC
cdr3_aa: CASSSADRSPFGANVLTF

v_call: TRBV10-3
d_call: TRBD1
cdr3_length: 16
clone_size: -
j_call: TRBJ1-3
cdr3_nt: TGTGCCATCACCGACCCAACAGGGGCATCTGGAAACACCATATATTTT
cdr3_aa: CAITDPTGASGNTIYF

v_call: TRBV5-4
d_call: TRBD2
cdr3_length: 16
clone_size: -
j_call: TRBJ2-3
cdr3_nt: TGTGCCAGCAGCTTGATAGCGGGGGGCCCCACAGATACGCAGTATTTT
cdr3_aa: CASSLIAGGPTDTQYF

v_call: TRBV5-4
d_call: -
cdr3_length: 16
clone_size: -
j_call: TRBJ2-2
cdr3_nt: TGTGCCAGCAGCTTGGGGGCAGGGTCGAACACCGGGGAGCTGTTTTTT
cdr3_aa: CASSLGAGSNTGELFF

v_call: TRBV5-4
d_call: -
cdr3_length: 15
clone_size: few
j_call: TRBJ2-1
cdr3_nt: TGTGCCAGCAGCTACCGGGACAAAGGGGACAATGAGCAGTTCTTC
cdr3_aa: CASSYRDKGDNEQFF

v_call: TRBV7-9
d_call: TRBD1
cdr3_length: 14
clone_size: -
j_call: TRBJ2-7
cdr3_nt: TGTGCCAGCAGCTTAACCGGACAGGGAGGCGAGCAGTACTTC
cdr3_aa: CASSLTGQGGEQYF

v_call: TRBV7-2
d_call: -
cdr3_length: 15
clone_size: -
j_call: TRBJ1-4
cdr3_nt: TGTGCCAGCAGCCCGGGGGGGGCTGGGGGTGAAAAACTGTTTTTT
cdr3_aa: CASSPGGAGGEKLFF

v_call: TRBV5-1
d_call: TRBD2
cdr3_length: 19
clone_size: -
j_call: TRBJ2-3
cdr3_nt: TGCGCCAGCAGCCCGGGACTAGCGGGGGGCCGGGCCAGCACAGATACGCAGTATTTT
cdr3_aa: CASSPGLAGGRASTDTQYF

v_call: TRBV20-1
d_call: -
cdr3_length: 15
clone_size: -
j_call: TRBJ1-1
cdr3_nt: TGCAGTGCTAGTTTGCCTCGACAGCTTCCCACTGAAGCTTTCTTT
cdr3_aa: CSASLPRQLPTEAFF

v_call: TRBV5-4
d_call: TRBD1
cdr3_length: 16
clone_size: -
j_call: TRBJ2-3
cdr3_nt: TGTGCCAGCAGCTCTCCCCTGGGACAGAGCACAGATACGCAGTATTTT
cdr3_aa: CASSSPLGQSTDTQYF

v_call: TRBV30
d_call: TRBD1
cdr3_length: 16
clone_size: few
j_call: TRBJ1-2
cdr3_nt: TGTGCCTGGAGAGCCGTAGGGGGCAACAGAGACTATGGCTACACCTTC
cdr3_aa: CAWRAVGGNRDYGYTF

v_call: TRBV9
d_call: -
cdr3_length: 17
clone_size: -
j_call: TRBJ2-2
cdr3_nt: TGTGCCAGCAGCGTAGCCCGGGGGACAGACCCCACCGGGGAGCTGTTTTTT
cdr3_aa: CASSVARGTDPTGELFF

v_call: TRBV5-4
d_call: -
cdr3_length: 16
clone_size: -
j_call: TRBJ1-6
cdr3_nt: TGTGCCAGCAGGAAAGGGGGTAGCTCCTATAATTCACCCCTCCACTTT
cdr3_aa: CASRKGGSSYNSPLHF

v_call: TRBV12-5
d_call: TRBD1
cdr3_length: 14
clone_size: -
j_call: TRBJ2-7
cdr3_nt: TGTGCTAGTGGTACGGACAGGAGCTCCTACGAGCAGTACTTC
cdr3_aa: CASGTDRSSYEQYF

v_call: TRBV9
d_call: -
cdr3_length: 13
clone_size: -
j_call: TRBJ2-2
cdr3_nt: TGTGCCAGCAGCGTAGGAGGCACCGGGGAGCTGTTTTTT
cdr3_aa: CASSVGGTGELFF

v_call: TRBV19
d_call: -
cdr3_length: 14
clone_size: few
j_call: TRBJ2-3
cdr3_nt: TGTGCCAGTGGAGCTGGAATTAGCACAGATACGCAGTATTTT
cdr3_aa: CASGAGISTDTQYF

v_call: TRBV3-1/TRBV3-2
d_call: -
cdr3_length: 11
clone_size: -
j_call: TRBJ2-3
cdr3_nt: TGTGCCAGCAGGAGAGGAGATACGCAGTATTTT
cdr3_aa: CASRRGDTQYF

v_call: TRBV5-1
d_call: -
cdr3_length: 14
clone_size: -
j_call: TRBJ2-1
cdr3_nt: TGCGCCAGCAACCCCACCGCGGGGTCAAATGAGCAGTTCTTC
cdr3_aa: CASNPTAGSNEQFF

v_call: TRBV4-1
d_call: TRBD1
cdr3_length: 16
clone_size: -
j_call: TRBJ2-3
cdr3_nt: TGCGCCAGCAGCCAATGGGACAGGGGTGATGCAGATACGCAGTATTTT
cdr3_aa: CASSQWDRGDADTQYF

v_call: TRBV30
d_call: TRBD1
cdr3_length: 14
clone_size: few
j_call: TRBJ1-6
cdr3_nt: TGTGCCTGCTTACAGGGGTCCTATAATTCACCCCTCCACTTT
cdr3_aa: CACLQGSYNSPLHF

v_call: TRBV6-5
d_call: TRBD1
cdr3_length: 14
clone_size: -
j_call: TRBJ2-2
cdr3_nt: TGTGCCAGCAAACACAGGGGGGACACCGGGGAGCTGTTTTTT
cdr3_aa: CASKHRGDTGELFF

v_call: TRBV3-1/TRBV3-2
d_call: TRBD1
cdr3_length: 13
clone_size: -
j_call: TRBJ2-1
cdr3_nt: TGTGCCAGCAGCCGGCGGGGACAGGGTGAGCAGTTCTTC
cdr3_aa: CASSRRGQGEQFF

v_call: TRBV11-1
d_call: -
cdr3_length: 13
clone_size: -
j_call: TRBJ1-2
cdr3_nt: TGTGCCAGCAGCTTAGTTTTCGGAGGAGGCTACACCTTC
cdr3_aa: CASSLVFGGGYTF

v_call: TRBV18
d_call: -
cdr3_length: 15
clone_size: -
j_call: TRBJ2-5
cdr3_nt: TGTGCCAGCTCACCACCTGGGGGGACTCAAGAGACCCAGTACTTC
cdr3_aa: CASSPPGGTQETQYF

v_call: TRBV19
d_call: -
cdr3_length: 13
clone_size: once
j_call: TRBJ1-5
cdr3_nt: TGTGCCAGTAGTGGAACAGGGAACCGCCCCCAGCATTTT
cdr3_aa: CASSGTGNRPQHF

v_call: TRBV25-1
d_call: -
cdr3_length: 12
clone_size: few
j_call: TRBJ2-5
cdr3_nt: TGTGCCAGCGGACTCAACGTCGGGACCCAGTACTTC
cdr3_aa: CASGLNVGTQYF

v_call: TRBV19
d_call: -
cdr3_length: 16
clone_size: -
j_call: TRBJ1-5
cdr3_nt: TGTGCCAGTAGTCTACCCAGGGACATTTCCAATCAGCCCCAGCATTTT
cdr3_aa: CASSLPRDISNQPQHF

v_call: TRBV20-1
d_call: -
cdr3_length: 15
clone_size: -
j_call: TRBJ1-2
cdr3_nt: TGCAGTGCTAGTTTAGGAGGGCCTCTGAACTATGGCTACACCTTC
cdr3_aa: CSASLGGPLNYGYTF

v_call: TRBV10-3
d_call: -
cdr3_length: 15
clone_size: few
j_call: TRBJ2-6
cdr3_nt: TGTGCCGGGGGAAGAGGAGGGGCTGGGGCCAACGTCCTGACTTTC
cdr3_aa: CAGGRGGAGANVLTF

v_call: TRBV19
d_call: -
cdr3_length: 15
clone_size: -
j_call: TRBJ1-4
cdr3_nt: TGTGCCAGTAGTGCCTCGGGGGGCTCGAATGAAAAACTGTTTTTT
cdr3_aa: CASSASGGSNEKLFF